These 10 T cell receptor beta chains were sequenced from one sample in a study of blood T cell repertoires in COVID-19. Some clones are missing from TCRdb's copy, which holds only in-frame ones; the method was immunoSEQ multiplex PCR. The sample records 300,000 or so clones, approximately 90% being singletons. Specimen: peripheral blood. These receptor sequences come from a middle-aged woman with acute or convalescent COVID-19.

This chain joins TRBV11-2 and TRBJ2-7; D call uncertain. This CDR3 has 12 amino acids. Germline loops: CDR1 SGHAT, CDR2 FQNNGV. The CDR3 loop reads CASSFSSNEQYV. Written as DNA, the CDR3 is TGTGCCAGCAGCTTTAGCTCCAACGAGCAGTACGTC.

This clone was observed a single time. This CDR3 is CASSLPVQETQYF. The CDR3 DNA follows: TGTGCCAGCTCACTACCCGTACAAGAGACCCAGTACTTC. V gene TRBV18 combines with J gene TRBJ2-5; D not resolved. CDR1 and CDR2 (germline): KGHSH, LQKENI. V was shortened by 4 bases and J by 2 bases, with 8 bases between the two germline ends. The CDR3 sequence is 13 residues long.

The chain links TRBV2 to TRBJ1-6; 12 bases agree with TRBD1. This CDR3 has 14 amino acids. Looked up from germline, CDR1 is SNHLY and CDR2 is FYNNEI. Losses at the gene ends were 6 bases for V and 10 bases for J; bases not matched to a gene: 4. CDR3 residues: CASRGQGAPSPLHF. In nucleotides, the CDR3 is TGTGCCAGCAGGGGACAGGGGGCCCCCTCACCCCTCCACTTT. The entire variable domain, with the rest obtained from reference TRBV2 and TRBJ1-6, is as follows: EPEVTQTPSHQVTQMGQEVILRCVPISNHLYFYWYRQILGQKVEFLVSFYNNEISEKSEIFDDQFSVERPDGSNFTLKIRSTKLEDSAMYFCASRGQGAPSPLHFGNGTRLTVT.

The chain carries TRBV7-2 and TRBJ1-5; 7 bases agree with TRBD1. The CDR3 length is 15 residues. V gave up 6 bases and J gave up 6 bases; unmatched junction bases: 11. CDR1 is SGHTA, CDR2 FQGNSA, per germline. CDR3 amino acids: CASSSPRQGGQPQHF. The CDR3 DNA reads as TGTGCCAGCAGTTCCCCGCGACAGGGAGGTCAGCCCCAGCATTTT.

The chain recombines TRBV5-1 with TRBJ2-5, with 7 bases identical to TRBD2. This CDR3 has 15 amino acids. Germline V gene sequence: CDR1 SGHRS, CDR2 YFSETQ. The V segment lost 3 bases and the J segment 4 bases; nucleotides outside the gene matches: 9. CDR3 in amino acids: CASSYARGIVETQYF. The CDR3 DNA reads as TGCGCCAGCAGCTATGCGCGGGGGATTGTAGAGACCCAGTACTTC. Looking up the rest from reference TRBV5-1 and TRBJ2-5 gives the full variable domain: KAGVTQTPRYLIKTRGQQVTLSCSPISGHRSVSWYQQTPGQGLQFLFEYFSETQRNKGNFPGRFSGRQFSNSRSEMNVSTLELGDSALYLCASSYARGIVETQYFGPGTRLLVL.

The V and J genes are TRBV9 and TRBJ2-1; 13 nucleotides line up with TRBD2. CDR1 and CDR2 from the germline V gene are SGDLS and YYNGEE. The CDR3 runs to 17 residues. J gave up 7 bases and V 3 bases, and 10 bases lay outside the gene matches. The DNA of the CDR3 is TGTGCCAGCAGCGGGAACTCCGGGACTAGCGGGACAAATGAGCAGTTCTTC. Protein sequence: CASSGNSGTSGTNEQFF. Full variable domain (rest looked up from reference TRBV9 and TRBJ2-1): DSGVTQTPKHLITATGQRVTLRCSPRSGDLSVYWYQQSLDQGLQFLIQYYNGEERAKGNILERFSAQQFPDLHSELNLSSLELGDSALYFCASSGNSGTSGTNEQFFGPGTRLTVL.

To note about this clone: Other DNA sequences in this specimen translate into the identical CDR3. The V call is TRBV5-1, the J call TRBJ1-4; 7 bases are a match to TRBD1. The germline CDR1 and CDR2 sequences are SGHRS and YFSETQ. V was pared by 4 bases and J by 0 bases, with 3 bases of the junction left unmatched. The CDR3 covers 15 residues. This CDR3 reads CASSRGTATNEKLFF. The CDR3 bases are TGCGCCAGCAGCCGTGGGACAGCAACTAATGAAAAACTGTTTTTT.

This clone was counted only a few times. This chain links TRBV12-3 or TRBV12-4 with TRBJ1-2; no definite D call. This CDR3 is 13 amino acids long. V gave up 3 bases and J gave up 7 bases, with 12 bases separating them. The CDR3 DNA reads as TGTGCCAGCAGTTTTTTCGGGGAGGCTGGCTACACCTTC. Translated: CASSFFGEAGYTF.

Only a few counts were recorded for this clone. The chain joins TRBV5-1 to TRBJ1-4; perhaps TRBD1 as D (6 bases). V lost 8 bases to trimming and J lost 0 bases, with 11 bases between them. There are 14 residues in the CDR3. CDR1 and CDR2 from the germline V gene are SGHRS and YFSETQ. The DNA of the CDR3 is TGCGCCAGTAGACAGGACGCAACTAATGAAAAACTGTTTTTT. Translating it yields CASRQDATNEKLFF.

CDR3 loop: CASSGWTGETYGYTF. The CDR3 DNA reads TGTGCCAGCAGCGGTTGGACAGGGGAAACCTATGGCTACACCTTC. The genes are TRBV9 and TRBJ1-2; 9 bases agree with TRBD1. CDR3 length equals 15 residues. The germline CDR1 and CDR2 sequences are SGDLS and YYNGEE. The junction had 7 bases not matched to a gene; V was cut back by 3 bases and J by 4 bases.